This T cell receptor beta chain emerged from a study of blood T cells in healthy people across ages. It was with a sample-barcoded 5' primer and a J-beta primer mix that a second PCR of roughly 7 to 12 cycles was run. Tagging of each cDNA molecule was performed by a template-switch adaptor with 12 random nucleotides. TCRdb analysed the 5' RACE reads with MiXCR anew, one entry per CDR3 protein. The sample records 750,000 to 950,000 distinct CDR3 sequences, 53% being singletons. The draw of peripheral blood yielded around 10 milliliters from each donor. CDR3 size: 13 residues. V shed 5 bases and J shed 10 bases, with 15 bases lying between them. CDR1 is MNHEY, CDR2 SMNVEV, per germline (reference sequence).

The chain joins TRBV27 to TRBJ2-1; perhaps TRBD2 as D (5 bases). Sequenced sample: blood. The receptor was isolated from an elderly man in good health. CDR3 coding DNA: TGTGCCAGCAGTGGCGGGTACTCCTACGAGCAGTTCTTC. Translating it yields CASSGGYSYEQFF.